The 10 T cell receptor beta chains listed next were all sequenced from one sample in a study of blood T cells in healthy people across ages. Primed by a sample-barcoded 5' primer and a J-beta primer mix, a second PCR proceeded for 7 to 11 cycles. TCRdb recomputed calls from the 5' RACE reads with MiXCR, one row per CDR3 protein. The sample has more than 1 million distinct CDR3 sequences, under 55% seen once. The source material was blood. The receptors stem from a woman in her sixties in good health.

On this clonotype itself: A much more abundant neighbour one base away suggests this may be a read error. This chain links TRBV25-1 with TRBJ2-3; D uncertain. The CDR3 length is 13 residues. Germline CDR1 reads MGHDK; CDR2 reads SYGVNS. The CDR3 sequence: CASREYSKDTQYF. The CDR3 coding sequence is TGTGCCAGCAGGGAATACAGCAAAGATACGCAGTATTTT. Filled out from reference TRBV25-1 and TRBJ2-3, the complete variable domain reads EADIYQTPRYLVIGTGKKITLECSQTMGHDKMYWYQQDPGMELHLIHYSYGVNSTEKGDLSSESTVSRIRTEHFPLTLESARPSHTSQYLCASREYSKDTQYFGPGTRLTVL.

The J gene is TRBJ2-3, the V gene TRBV27; 15 bases align to TRBD2. CDR3 length equals 16 residues. Trimming at V came to 5 bases and at J to 7 bases, leaving 7 bases not matched to a gene. Germline CDR1 MNHEY, CDR2 SMNVEV (reference sequence). The DNA for the CDR3 is TGTGCCAGCAGTAAAGGACTAGCGGGAGGGCAAAATACGCAGTATTTT. Residues: CASSKGLAGGQNTQYF.

The DNA for the CDR3 is TGCAGCATCGGGTCGAATAGGGGTCATAATGAGCAGTACTTC. Protein sequence: CSIGSNRGHNEQYF. The chain is built from TRBV29-1 and TRBJ2-5, with D possibly TRBD1 on 5 matching bases. V was shortened by 8 bases and J by 11 bases, with 27 bases between the two germline ends. The CDR3 extends over 14 amino acids. Germline V gives CDR1 SQVTM, CDR2 ANQGSEA.

The chain joins TRBV2 to TRBJ2-5, with TRBD1 identical over 7 bases. Germline CDR1 and CDR2: SNHLY and FYNNEI. This CDR3 region has 12 residues. V shed 10 bases and J 1 base; nucleotides not matched to a gene: 3. CDR3 nucleotide sequence: TGTGCCATCGGACAGGTCCAAGAGACCCAGTACTTC. As protein: CAIGQVQETQYF. Together with reference TRBV2 and TRBJ2-5, the CDR3 gives the full variable domain: EPEVTQTPSHQVTQMGQEVILRCVPISNHLYFYWYRQILGQKVEFLVSFYNNEISEKSEIFDDQFSVERPDGSNFTLKIRSTKLEDSAMYFCAIGQVQETQYFGPGTRLLVL.

This clonotype was observed a few times. The chain has TRBV6-2 or TRBV6-3 and TRBJ2-7, with D possibly TRBD2 on 6 matching bases. The V gene lost 0 bases and the J gene lost 2 bases, with 8 bases spanning the gap. Germline CDR1 reads MNHEY; CDR2 reads SVGEGT. This CDR3 is 14 amino acids long. DNA for the CDR3: TGTGCCAGCAGTTACTCGCTAGCGCCCTACGAGCAGTACTTC. This gives the protein CASSYSLAPYEQYF.

A few counts support this clonotype. The CDR3 spells CASSATSLADTQYF. CDR3 DNA: TGTGCCAGCAGTGCAACCTCACTAGCGGATACGCAGTATTTT. The rearrangement uses TRBV27 and TRBJ2-3; 7 positions match TRBD2. After removal of 5 bases from V and 6 bases from J, the junction contained 8 bases not matched to a gene. Per germline, CDR1 MNHEY and CDR2 SMNVEV (reference sequence). This CDR3 region has 14 residues.

This rearrangement joins TRBV27 to TRBJ2-5; 12 bases map to TRBD2. Gene TRBJ2-7 matches the end of the DNA better, so the J call may be wrong. The germline gives CDR1 MNHEY, CDR2 SMNVEV (reference sequence). The CDR3 is 15 residues long. DNA of the CDR3: TGTGCCAGCAGTAACGGACTAGCGGGATGGGACGAGCAGTACTTC. This translates into CASSNGLAGWDEQYF.

The rearrangement uses TRBV20-1 and TRBJ2-3, with D tentatively TRBD1 (5 bases). This CDR3 comprises 13 residues. From germline, CDR1 is DFQATT and CDR2 SNEGSKA (reference sequence). Trimming removed 5 bases at V and 6 bases at J, with 15 bases between. The CDR3 loop reads CSARRTSTDTQYF. CDR3 bases: TGCAGTGCTCGAAGGACATCCACTGATACGCAGTATTTT.

This clonotype was counted between two and nine times. The chain is built from TRBV20-1 and TRBJ2-7; 8 nucleotides match TRBD1. Germline assignment: CDR1 DFQATT and CDR2 SNEGSKA (reference sequence). V trimming: 2 bases; J trimming: 4 bases; junction bases outside the gene matches: 7. The CDR3 extends over 14 amino acids. DNA for the CDR3: TGCAGTGCTAGATCTAGGACAGGGACGTACGAGCAGTACTTC. Translated: CSARSRTGTYEQYF.

The V and J genes are TRBV5-1 and TRBJ2-1; TRBD1 matches 11 bases. J was trimmed by 9 bases and V by 4 bases; bases with no gene match: 15. This CDR3 has 17 residues. Germline loops: CDR1 SGHRS, CDR2 YFSETQ. The CDR3 loop reads CASSAKDRGPSGGEQFF. DNA for the CDR3: TGCGCCAGCAGCGCAAAGGACAGGGGGCCATCTGGGGGTGAGCAGTTCTTC.